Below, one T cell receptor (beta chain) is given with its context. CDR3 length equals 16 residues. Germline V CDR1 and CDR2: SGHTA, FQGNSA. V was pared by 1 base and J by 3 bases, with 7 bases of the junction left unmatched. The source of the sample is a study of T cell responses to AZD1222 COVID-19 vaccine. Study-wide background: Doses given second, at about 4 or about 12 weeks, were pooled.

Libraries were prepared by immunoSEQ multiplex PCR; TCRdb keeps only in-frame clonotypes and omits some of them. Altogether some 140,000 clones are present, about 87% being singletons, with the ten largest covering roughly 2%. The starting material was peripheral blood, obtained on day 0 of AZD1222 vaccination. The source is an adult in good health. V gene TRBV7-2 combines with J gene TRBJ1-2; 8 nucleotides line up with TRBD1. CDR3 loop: CASSLVRGLSDYGYTF. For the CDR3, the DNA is TGTGCCAGCAGCTTAGTCAGGGGGCTTTCCGACTATGGCTACACCTTC.